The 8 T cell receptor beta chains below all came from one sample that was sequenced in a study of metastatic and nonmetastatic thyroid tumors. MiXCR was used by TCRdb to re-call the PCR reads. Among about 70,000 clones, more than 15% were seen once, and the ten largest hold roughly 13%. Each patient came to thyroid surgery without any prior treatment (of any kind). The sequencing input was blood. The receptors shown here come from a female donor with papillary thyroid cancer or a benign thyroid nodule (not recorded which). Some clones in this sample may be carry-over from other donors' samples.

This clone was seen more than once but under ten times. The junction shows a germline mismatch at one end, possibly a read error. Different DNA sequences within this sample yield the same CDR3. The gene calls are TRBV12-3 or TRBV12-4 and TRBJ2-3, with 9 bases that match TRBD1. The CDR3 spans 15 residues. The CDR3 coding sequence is TGTGCCAGCAGTTGGGGACAGGGAATAACAGATACTCAGTATTTT. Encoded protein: CASSWGQGITDTQYF.

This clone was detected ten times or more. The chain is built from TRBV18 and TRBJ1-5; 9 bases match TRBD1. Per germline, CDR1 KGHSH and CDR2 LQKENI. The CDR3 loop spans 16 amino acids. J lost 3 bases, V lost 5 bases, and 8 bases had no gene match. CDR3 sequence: CASSTSGQGINQPQHF. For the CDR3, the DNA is TGTGCCAGCTCAACCTCGGGACAGGGCATCAATCAGCCCCAGCATTTT. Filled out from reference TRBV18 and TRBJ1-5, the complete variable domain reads NAGVMQNPRHLVRRRGQEARLRCSPMKGHSHVYWYRQLPEEGLKFMVYLQKENIIDESGMPKERFSAEFPKEGPSILRIQQVVRGDSAAYFCASSTSGQGINQPQHFGDGTRLSIL.

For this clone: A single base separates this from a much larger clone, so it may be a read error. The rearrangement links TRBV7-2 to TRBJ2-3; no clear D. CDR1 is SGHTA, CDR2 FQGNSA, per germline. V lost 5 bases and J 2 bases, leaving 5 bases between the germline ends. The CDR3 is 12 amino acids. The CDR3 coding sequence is TGTGCCAGCAGCCCCAACACAGATACGCAGTATTTT. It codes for CASSPNTDTQYF.

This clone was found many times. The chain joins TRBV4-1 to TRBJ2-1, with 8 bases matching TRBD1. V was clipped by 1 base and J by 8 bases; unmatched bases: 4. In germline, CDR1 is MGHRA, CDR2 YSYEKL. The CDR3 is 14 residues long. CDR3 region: CASSQGQGAYEQFF. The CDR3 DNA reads TGCGCCAGCAGCCAAGGGCAGGGGGCCTATGAGCAGTTCTTC.

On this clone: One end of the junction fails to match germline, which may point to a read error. The chain's CDR3 is CASSYPGRGWYVYTF. CDR3 DNA: TGTGCCAGCAGTTACCCGGGACGGGGGTGGTATGTCTACACCTTC. The rearrangement links TRBV6-2 or TRBV6-3 to TRBJ1-2, with D maybe TRBD1 (5 bases). Germline loops: CDR1 MNHEY, CDR2 SVGEGT. This CDR3 is built from 15 residues.

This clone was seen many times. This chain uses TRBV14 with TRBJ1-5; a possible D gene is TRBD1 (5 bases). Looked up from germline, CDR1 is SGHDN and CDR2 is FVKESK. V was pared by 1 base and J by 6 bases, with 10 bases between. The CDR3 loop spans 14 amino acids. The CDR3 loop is CASSQGGGSQPQHF. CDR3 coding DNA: TGTGCCAGCAGCCAAGGTGGGGGGTCTCAGCCCCAGCATTTT.

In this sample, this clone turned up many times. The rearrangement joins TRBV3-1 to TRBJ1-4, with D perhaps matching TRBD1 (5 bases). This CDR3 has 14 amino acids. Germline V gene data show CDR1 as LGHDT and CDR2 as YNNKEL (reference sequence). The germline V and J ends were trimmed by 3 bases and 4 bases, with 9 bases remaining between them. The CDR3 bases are TGTGCCAGCAGCCAGGGACTGATTAATGAAAAACTGTTTTTT. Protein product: CASSQGLINEKLFF.

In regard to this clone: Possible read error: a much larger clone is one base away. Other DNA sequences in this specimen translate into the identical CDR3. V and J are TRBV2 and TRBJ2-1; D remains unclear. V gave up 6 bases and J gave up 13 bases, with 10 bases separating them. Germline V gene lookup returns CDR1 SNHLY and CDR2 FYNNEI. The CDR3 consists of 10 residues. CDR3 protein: CASSVVGQFF. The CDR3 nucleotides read TGTGCCAGCAGCGTGGTCGGTCAGTTCTTC.